Presented here are 19 T cell receptor beta chains from one specimen sequenced in a study of post-analysis software for immune sequencing data. The study's findings and limits: Patients used roughly five TRBV segments, including TRBV5-6, TRBV5-1 and TRBV20-1, more often than controls.

Which antigens these TCRs recognize remains unknown. The TCR beta cDNA libraries contained unique molecular identifiers. TCRdb re-called the PCR reads through MiXCR, storing one row per CDR3 protein. The table has fewer than 900,000 distinct CDR3 sequences, around 46% seen once. Sequencing was carried out using blood. The receptors stem from a girl aged 10 to 17 with multiple sclerosis.

The genes are TRBV29-1 and TRBJ2-5; D gene uncertain. The CDR3 is made up of 11 amino acids. The germline V gene encodes CDR1 SQVTM and CDR2 ANQGSEA. V shed 5 bases and J shed 2 bases, with 6 bases lying between them. The CDR3 sequence is CSVMLQETQYF. The DNA of the CDR3 is TGCAGCGTTATGCTTCAAGAGACCCAGTACTTC.

This clonotype has a handful of counts. The chain joins TRBV15 to TRBJ2-7; D possibly corresponds to TRBD1 (5 bases). Between the trimmed V and J ends, which lost 3 bases and 2 bases, there was a span of 14 bases. This CDR3 region has 15 residues. CDR1 is LNHNV and CDR2 is YYDKDF in the germline V gene (reference sequence). The DNA of the CDR3 is TGTGCCACCAGCAGTGAGTGGGGCAAGCCCTACGAGCAGTACTTC. Translated, it gives CATSSEWGKPYEQYF.

The chain couples TRBV5-4 to TRBJ2-1, with 12 bases lining up with TRBD2. The germline gives CDR1 SGHNT, CDR2 YYREEE (reference sequence). This CDR3 comprises 16 residues. V was pared by 4 bases and J by 6 bases, with 8 bases of the junction left unmatched. CDR3 in amino acids: CASSPSGTSGPNEQFF. CDR3 nucleotides: TGTGCCAGCAGCCCATCCGGGACTAGCGGGCCCAATGAGCAGTTCTTC.

The rearrangement joins TRBV5-1 to TRBJ2-5, with D unclear. Germline V gene lookup returns CDR1 SGHRS and CDR2 YFSETQ. The CDR3 sequence is 13 residues long. Trimming cost V 6 bases and J 5 bases, with 14 bases left between them. DNA for the CDR3: TGCGCCAGCACCGGCCGAATTGGGGAGACCCAGTACTTC. This codes for CASTGRIGETQYF.

This clonotype was seen just once. This rearrangement joins TRBV27 to TRBJ2-7; 10 bases fit TRBD1. This CDR3 contains 14 residues. The trim removed 5 bases at V and 5 bases at J, leaving 6 bases unmatched. Germline V CDR1 and CDR2: MNHEY, SMNVEV (reference sequence). The CDR3 protein is CASSPGTGAHEQYF. The CDR3 nucleotides are TGTGCCAGCAGTCCGGGGACAGGGGCCCACGAGCAGTACTTC.

The rearrangement uses TRBV28 and TRBJ1-5; D is undetermined. Per germline, CDR1 MDHEN and CDR2 SYDVKM. The CDR3 has 13 amino acids. Deletions cut 7 bases from V and 1 base from J, with 8 bases between. CDR3 in amino acids: CASIGSSNQPQHF. CDR3 sequence (DNA): TGTGCCAGCATCGGGAGCAGCAATCAGCCCCAGCATTTT.

This sequence joins TRBV7-9 and TRBJ2-7; 8 bases agree with TRBD2. Germline CDR1 and CDR2: SEHNR and FQNEAQ (reference sequence). This CDR3 has 16 residues. V shed 5 bases and J 2 bases; nucleotides not matched to a gene: 11. CDR3 protein: CASSRTSAGAPYEQYF. CDR3 bases: TGTGCCAGCAGCAGAACCTCAGCGGGAGCCCCCTACGAGCAGTACTTC. Full variable domain (remainder filled in from reference TRBV7-9 and TRBJ2-7): DTGVSQNPRHKITKRGQNVTFRCDPISEHNRLYWYRQTLGQGPEFLTYFQNEAQLEKSRLLSDRFSAERPKGSFSTLEIQRTEQGDSAMYLCASSRTSAGAPYEQYFGPGTRLTVT.

This clonotype was found a few times. The rearrangement uses TRBV6-5 and TRBJ1-1, with unresolved D. This CDR3 is 11 amino acids long. Germline-derived CDR1 and CDR2 are MNHEY and SVGAGI. V lost 0 bases, J lost 11 bases, and 7 bases lay in between. The CDR3 loop is CASSYSGLAFF. CDR3 sequence (DNA): TGTGCCAGCAGTTACTCTGGGCTGGCTTTCTTT.

The rearrangement joins TRBV12-3 or TRBV12-4 to TRBJ1-2; TRBD1 is a possible D gene (5 bases). The CDR3 length is 14 residues. Trimming removed 6 bases from V and 5 bases from J, with 16 bases in between. CDR3 residues: CASRDSSLFYGYTF. As DNA, the CDR3 is TGTGCCAGCAGAGACAGTTCGTTATTTTATGGCTACACCTTC.

The gene calls are TRBV7-2 and TRBJ2-5; 7 positions match TRBD2. Germline V gene sequence: CDR1 SGHTA, CDR2 FQGNSA. The CDR3 has 13 residues. Trimming at V came to 5 bases and at J to 3 bases, leaving 3 bases not matched to a gene. The CDR3 DNA is TGTGCCAGCAGCGTCCGGGGGGAAGAGACCCAGTACTTC. It specifies CASSVRGEETQYF.

The DNA for the CDR3 is TGTGCCAGCAGCTTGGGACGAGCTTTCTTT. Translation gives CASSLGRAFF. The chain recombines TRBV5-8 with TRBJ1-1; unclear D gene. Between the trimmed V and J ends, which lost 0 bases and 10 bases, there was a span of 4 bases. Germline V gene sequence: CDR1 SGHTS, CDR2 YDEGEE. The CDR3 has 10 amino acids.

Here the CDR3 reads CATSSLGDTQYF. The CDR3 nucleotides read TGTGCCACCAGCAGCCTGGGAGATACGCAGTATTTT. This chain uses TRBV15 with TRBJ2-3, with unresolved D. The CDR3 loop spans 12 amino acids. From germline, CDR1 is LNHNV and CDR2 YYDKDF (reference sequence). V was pared by 3 bases and J by 5 bases, with 6 bases between.

This clonotype was seen just once. Since no conserved phenylalanine or tryptophan closes the CDR3, a read error is the likely cause. The chain employs TRBV27 and TRBJ2-4; D may be TRBD2 (7 bases). This CDR3 spans 16 amino acids. CDR1 and CDR2 from the germline V gene are MNHEY and SMNVEV (reference sequence). The CDR3 here is CASSKRGGIAENIQYL. DNA for the CDR3: TGTGCCAGCAGTAAAAGGGGGGGTATAGCCGAAAACATTCAGTACTTA.

The chain carries TRBV7-8 and TRBJ2-7; a possible D gene is TRBD2 (6 bases). The length of the CDR3 is 15 residues. V shed 5 bases and J shed 0 bases, with 14 bases lying between them. Germline CDR1 is SGHVS and CDR2 is FQNEAQ. The CDR3 coding sequence is TGTGCCAGCAGCCCCAGGATAGCGGTCTCCTACGAGCAGTACTTC. Encoded protein: CASSPRIAVSYEQYF.

This clonotype has more than one count but fewer than ten. The rearrangement links TRBV15 to TRBJ2-7, with D uncertain. Germline CDR1 LNHNV, CDR2 YYDKDF (reference sequence). V lost 2 bases, J lost 6 bases, and 8 bases lay in between. The CDR3 loop spans 12 amino acids. CDR3 sequence (DNA): TGTGCCACCAGCAGACACGGATCCGAGCAGTACTTC. This codes for CATSRHGSEQYF.

This clonotype was counted between two and nine times. The V call is TRBV12-3 or TRBV12-4, the J call TRBJ1-2, with D perhaps TRBD1 (5 bases). The V and J ends lost 5 bases and 4 bases respectively, with 14 bases between them. This CDR3 contains 14 residues. The CDR3 is CASSLAQGVYGYTF. The DNA for the CDR3 is TGTGCCAGCAGTCTCGCCCAGGGAGTCTATGGCTACACCTTC.

The rearrangement links TRBV20-1 to TRBJ2-1, with no clear D. The germline gives CDR1 DFQATT, CDR2 SNEGSKA (reference sequence). CDR3 length equals 11 residues. Between the trimmed V and J ends, which lost 7 bases and 6 bases, there was a span of 10 bases. The CDR3 loop is CSGEKRNEQFF. CDR3 DNA: TGCAGTGGTGAGAAGCGCAATGAGCAGTTCTTC.

This clonotype occurred a few times. The chain joins TRBV12-3 or TRBV12-4 to TRBJ2-6; D call uncertain. The CDR3 consists of 16 residues. The germline V and J ends were trimmed by 5 bases and 2 bases, with 13 bases remaining between them. The chain's CDR3 is CASSTRTDTGANVLTF. For the CDR3, the DNA is TGTGCCAGCAGTACCAGGACGGATACTGGGGCCAACGTCCTGACTTTC.

This clonotype was counted a single time. The chain recombines TRBV4-3 with TRBJ2-2; D is possibly TRBD2 (6 bases). The germline gives CDR1 LGHNA, CDR2 YSLEER. V lost 0 bases and J 5 bases, leaving 19 bases between the germline ends. The CDR3 is 18 amino acids. The CDR3 loop is CASSQDAHRGTTTGELFF. Written as DNA, the CDR3 is TGCGCCAGCAGCCAAGATGCTCACCGCGGGACCACAACCGGGGAGCTGTTTTTT.